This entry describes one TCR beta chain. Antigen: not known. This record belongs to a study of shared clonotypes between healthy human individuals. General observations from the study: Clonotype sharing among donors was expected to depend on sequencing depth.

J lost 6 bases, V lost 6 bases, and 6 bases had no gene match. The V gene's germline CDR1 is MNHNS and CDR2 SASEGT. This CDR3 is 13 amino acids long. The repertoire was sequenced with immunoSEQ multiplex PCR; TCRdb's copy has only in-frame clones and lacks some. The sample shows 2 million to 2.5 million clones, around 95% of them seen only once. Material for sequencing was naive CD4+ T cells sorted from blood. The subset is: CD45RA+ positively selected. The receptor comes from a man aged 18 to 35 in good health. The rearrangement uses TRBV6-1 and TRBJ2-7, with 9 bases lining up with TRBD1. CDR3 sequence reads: CASSSTGGLEQYF. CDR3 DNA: TGTGCCAGCAGCTCGACAGGGGGGCTCGAGCAGTACTTC.